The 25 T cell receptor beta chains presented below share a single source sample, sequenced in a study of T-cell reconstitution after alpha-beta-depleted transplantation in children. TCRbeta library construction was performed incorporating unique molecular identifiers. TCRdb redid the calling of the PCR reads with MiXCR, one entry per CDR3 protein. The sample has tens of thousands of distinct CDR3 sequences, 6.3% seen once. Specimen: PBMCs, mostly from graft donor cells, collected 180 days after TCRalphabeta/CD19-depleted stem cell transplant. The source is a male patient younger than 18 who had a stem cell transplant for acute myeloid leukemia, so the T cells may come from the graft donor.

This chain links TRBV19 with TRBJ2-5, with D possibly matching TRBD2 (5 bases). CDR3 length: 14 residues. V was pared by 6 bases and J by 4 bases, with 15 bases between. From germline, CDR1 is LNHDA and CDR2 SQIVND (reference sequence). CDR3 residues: CASRRVLSGETQYF. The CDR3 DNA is TGTGCCAGTAGGCGGGTTCTAAGCGGAGAGACCCAGTACTTC.

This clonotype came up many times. This CDR3 reads CAISPQGYEQYF. CDR3 bases: TGTGCCATCAGCCCCCAGGGCTACGAGCAGTACTTC. V is TRBV10-3 and J is TRBJ2-7, with a tentative D call TRBD1 (5 bases). V was shortened by 6 bases and J by 3 bases, with 9 bases between the two germline ends. The CDR3 contains 12 residues. In germline, CDR1 is ENHRY, CDR2 SYGVKD.

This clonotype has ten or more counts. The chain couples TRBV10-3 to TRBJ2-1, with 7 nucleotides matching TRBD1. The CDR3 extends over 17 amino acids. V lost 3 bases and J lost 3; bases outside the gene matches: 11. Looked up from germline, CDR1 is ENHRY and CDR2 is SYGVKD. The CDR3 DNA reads TGTGCCATCAGTGAAATTAGGAGGAACAGGGGCTACAATGAGCAGTTCTTC. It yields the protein CAISEIRRNRGYNEQFF.

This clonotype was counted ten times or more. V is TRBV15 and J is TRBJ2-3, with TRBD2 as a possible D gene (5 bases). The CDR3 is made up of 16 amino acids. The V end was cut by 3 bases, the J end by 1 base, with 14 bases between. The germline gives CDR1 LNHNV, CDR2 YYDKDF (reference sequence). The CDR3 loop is CATSSQAGKGTDTQYF. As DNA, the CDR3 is TGTGCCACCAGCAGCCAAGCCGGGAAAGGCACAGATACGCAGTATTTT. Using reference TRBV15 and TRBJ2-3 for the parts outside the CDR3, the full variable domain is DAMVIQNPRYQVTQFGKPVTLSCSQTLNHNVMYWYQQKSSQAPKLLFHYYDKDFNNEADTPDNFQSRRPNTSFCFLDIRSPGLGDTAMYLCATSSQAGKGTDTQYFGPGTRLTVL.

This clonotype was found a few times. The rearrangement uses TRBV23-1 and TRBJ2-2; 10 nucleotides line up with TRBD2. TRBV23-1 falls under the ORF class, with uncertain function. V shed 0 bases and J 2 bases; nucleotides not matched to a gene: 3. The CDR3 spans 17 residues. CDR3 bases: TGCGCCAGCAGTCAATCACCTAGCGGGAGCAACACCGGGGAGCTGTTTTTT. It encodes CASSQSPSGSNTGELFF.

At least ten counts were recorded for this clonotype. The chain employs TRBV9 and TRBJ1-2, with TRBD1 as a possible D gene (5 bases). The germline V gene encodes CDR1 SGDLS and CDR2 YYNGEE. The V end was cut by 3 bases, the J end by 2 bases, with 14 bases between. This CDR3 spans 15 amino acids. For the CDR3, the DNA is TGTGCCAGCAGCGCCCGACAGAATAGCAACTATGGCTACACCTTC. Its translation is CASSARQNSNYGYTF.

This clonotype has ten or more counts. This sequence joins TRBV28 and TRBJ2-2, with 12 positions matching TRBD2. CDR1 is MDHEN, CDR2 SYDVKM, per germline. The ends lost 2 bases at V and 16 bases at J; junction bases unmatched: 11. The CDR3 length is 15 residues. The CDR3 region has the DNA TGTGCCAGCAGTTTAAAAGGCCCCCCGGGACTAGCGGGGTTTTTT. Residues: CASSLKGPPGLAGFF.

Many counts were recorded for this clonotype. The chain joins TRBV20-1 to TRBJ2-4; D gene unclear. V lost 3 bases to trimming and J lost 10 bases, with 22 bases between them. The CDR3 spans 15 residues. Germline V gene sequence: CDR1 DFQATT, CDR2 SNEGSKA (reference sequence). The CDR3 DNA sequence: TGCAGTGCTAGTAGTCGTCGGCCCCCCTTGGCAATTCAGTACTTC. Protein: CSASSRRPPLAIQYF.

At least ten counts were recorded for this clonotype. The CDR3 loop reads CASSPTWGSSEVSGANVLTF. As DNA, the CDR3 is TGTGCCAGCAGCCCCACATGGGGCAGCTCCGAGGTGTCTGGGGCCAACGTCCTGACTTTC. The V and J genes are TRBV9 and TRBJ2-6, with TRBD1 as a possible D gene (5 bases). Germline V gene data show CDR1 as SGDLS and CDR2 as YYNGEE. This CDR3 spans 20 amino acids. V gave up 4 bases and J gave up 1 base, with 24 bases separating them. Drawing the rest from reference TRBV9 and TRBJ2-6, the complete variable domain is DSGVTQTPKHLITATGQRVTLRCSPRSGDLSVYWYQQSLDQGLQFLIQYYNGEERAKGNILERFSAQQFPDLHSELNLSSLELGDSALYFCASSPTWGSSEVSGANVLTFGAGSRLTVL.

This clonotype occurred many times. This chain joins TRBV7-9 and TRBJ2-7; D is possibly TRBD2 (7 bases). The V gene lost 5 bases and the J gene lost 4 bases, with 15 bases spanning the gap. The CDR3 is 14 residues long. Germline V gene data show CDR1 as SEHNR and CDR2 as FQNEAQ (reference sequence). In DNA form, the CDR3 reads TGTGCCAGCAGCCTAAGGACAGCGGGATACGAGCAGTACTTC. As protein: CASSLRTAGYEQYF.

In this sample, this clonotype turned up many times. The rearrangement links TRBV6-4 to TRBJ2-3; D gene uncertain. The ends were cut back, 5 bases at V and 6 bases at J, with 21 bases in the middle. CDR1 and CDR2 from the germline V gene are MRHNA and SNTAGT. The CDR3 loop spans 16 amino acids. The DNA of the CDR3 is TGTGCCAGCAGTCCACAATTAATGGGTGAGGTGGATACGCAGTATTTT. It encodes CASSPQLMGEVDTQYF.

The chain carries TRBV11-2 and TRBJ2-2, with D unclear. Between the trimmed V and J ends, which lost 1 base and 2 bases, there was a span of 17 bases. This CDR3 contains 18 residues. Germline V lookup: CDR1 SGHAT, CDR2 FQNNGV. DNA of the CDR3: TGTGCCAGCAGCTTAGGTGTAGCAACCCCAGTAAACACCGGGGAGCTGTTTTTT. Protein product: CASSLGVATPVNTGELFF.

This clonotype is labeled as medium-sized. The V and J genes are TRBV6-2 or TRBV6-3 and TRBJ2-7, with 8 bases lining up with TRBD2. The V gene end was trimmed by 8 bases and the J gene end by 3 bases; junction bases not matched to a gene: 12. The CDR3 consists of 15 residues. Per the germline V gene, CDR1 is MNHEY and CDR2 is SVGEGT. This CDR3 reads CASGEGLAGGYEQYF. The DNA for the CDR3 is TGTGCCAGCGGAGAGGGGCTTGCGGGAGGCTACGAGCAGTACTTC.

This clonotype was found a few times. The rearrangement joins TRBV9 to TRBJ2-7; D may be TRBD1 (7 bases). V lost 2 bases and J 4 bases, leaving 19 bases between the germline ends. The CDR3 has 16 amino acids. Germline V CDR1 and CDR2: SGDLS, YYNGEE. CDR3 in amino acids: CASSVDPGGSFYEQYF. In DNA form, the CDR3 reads TGTGCCAGCAGCGTCGATCCAGGGGGGAGTTTTTACGAGCAGTACTTC. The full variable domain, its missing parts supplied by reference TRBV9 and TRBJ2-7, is DSGVTQTPKHLITATGQRVTLRCSPRSGDLSVYWYQQSLDQGLQFLIQYYNGEERAKGNILERFSAQQFPDLHSELNLSSLELGDSALYFCASSVDPGGSFYEQYFGPGTRLTVT.

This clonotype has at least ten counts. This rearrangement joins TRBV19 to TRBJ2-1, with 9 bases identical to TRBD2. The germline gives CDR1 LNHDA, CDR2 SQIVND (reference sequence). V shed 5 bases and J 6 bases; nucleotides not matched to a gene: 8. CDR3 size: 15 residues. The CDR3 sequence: CASSGTSRKVNEQFF. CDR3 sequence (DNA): TGTGCCAGTAGTGGGACTAGCAGAAAAGTCAATGAGCAGTTCTTC.

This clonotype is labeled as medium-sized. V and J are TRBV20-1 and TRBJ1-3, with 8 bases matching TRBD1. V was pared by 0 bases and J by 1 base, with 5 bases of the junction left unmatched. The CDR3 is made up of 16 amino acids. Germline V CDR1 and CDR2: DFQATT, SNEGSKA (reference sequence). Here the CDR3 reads CSARDFGQGSGNTIYF. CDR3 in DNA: TGCAGTGCTAGAGATTTTGGACAGGGATCTGGAAACACCATATATTTT.

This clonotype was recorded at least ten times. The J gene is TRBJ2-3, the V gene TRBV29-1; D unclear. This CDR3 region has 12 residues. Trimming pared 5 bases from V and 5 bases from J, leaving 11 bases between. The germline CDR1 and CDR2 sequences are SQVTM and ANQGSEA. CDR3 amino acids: CSVLRTGDTQYF. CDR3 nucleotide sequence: TGCAGCGTTCTTAGGACCGGAGATACGCAGTATTTT.

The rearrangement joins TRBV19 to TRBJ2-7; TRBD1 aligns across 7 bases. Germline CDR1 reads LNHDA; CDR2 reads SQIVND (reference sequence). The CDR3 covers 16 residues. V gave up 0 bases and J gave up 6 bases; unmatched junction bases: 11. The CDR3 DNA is TGTGCCAGTAGTATAGACCCACTGGGACAGTTCAGCGAGCAGTACTTC. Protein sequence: CASSIDPLGQFSEQYF. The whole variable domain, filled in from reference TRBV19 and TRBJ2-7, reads DGGITQSPKYLFRKEGQNVTLSCEQNLNHDAMYWYRQDPGQGLRLIYYSQIVNDFQKGDIAEGYSVSREKKESFPLTVTSAQKNPTAFYLCASSIDPLGQFSEQYFGPGTRLTVT.

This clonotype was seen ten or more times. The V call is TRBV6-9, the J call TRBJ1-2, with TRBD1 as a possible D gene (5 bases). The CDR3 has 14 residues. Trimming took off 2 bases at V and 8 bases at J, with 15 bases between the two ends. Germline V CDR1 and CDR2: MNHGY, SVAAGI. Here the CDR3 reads CASSYKGVRSGYTF. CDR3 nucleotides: TGTGCCAGCAGTTATAAAGGGGTGAGGAGCGGCTACACCTTC.

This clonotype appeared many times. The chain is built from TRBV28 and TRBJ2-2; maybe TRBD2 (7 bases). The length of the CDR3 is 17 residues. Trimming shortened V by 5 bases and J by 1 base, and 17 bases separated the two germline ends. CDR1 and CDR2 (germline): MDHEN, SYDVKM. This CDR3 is CASSPQWGGLNTGELFF. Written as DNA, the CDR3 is TGTGCCAGCAGTCCACAGTGGGGGGGGCTGAACACCGGGGAGCTGTTTTTT. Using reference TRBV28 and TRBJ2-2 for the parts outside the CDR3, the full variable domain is DVKVTQSSRYLVKRTGEKVFLECVQDMDHENMFWYRQDPGLGLRLIYFSYDVKMKEKGDIPEGYSVSREKKERFSLILESASTNQTSMYLCASSPQWGGLNTGELFFGEGSRLTVL.

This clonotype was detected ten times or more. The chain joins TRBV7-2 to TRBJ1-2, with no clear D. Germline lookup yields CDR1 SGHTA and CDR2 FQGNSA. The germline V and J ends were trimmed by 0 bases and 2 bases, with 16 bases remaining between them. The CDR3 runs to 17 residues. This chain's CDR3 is CASSLALQSGVNYGYTF. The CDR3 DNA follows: TGTGCCAGCAGCTTAGCGCTTCAAAGCGGGGTGAACTATGGCTACACCTTC.

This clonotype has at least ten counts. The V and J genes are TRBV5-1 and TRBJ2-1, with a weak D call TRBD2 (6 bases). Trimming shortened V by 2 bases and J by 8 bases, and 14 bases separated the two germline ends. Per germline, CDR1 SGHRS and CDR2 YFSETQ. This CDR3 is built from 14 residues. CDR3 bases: TGCGCCAGCAGCTTCGGGACTCTCGGGGATGAGCAGTTCTTC. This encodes CASSFGTLGDEQFF.

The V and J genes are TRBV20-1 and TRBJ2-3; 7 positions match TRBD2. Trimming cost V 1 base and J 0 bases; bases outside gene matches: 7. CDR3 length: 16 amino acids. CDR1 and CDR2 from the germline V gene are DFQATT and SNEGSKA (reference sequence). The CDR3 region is CSARASYSGSTDTQYF. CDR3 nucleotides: TGCAGTGCTAGAGCTTCGTATAGCGGGAGCACAGATACGCAGTATTTT.

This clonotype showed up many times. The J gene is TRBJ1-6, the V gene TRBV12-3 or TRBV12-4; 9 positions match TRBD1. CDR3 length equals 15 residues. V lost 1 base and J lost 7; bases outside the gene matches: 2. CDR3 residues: CASSLGQGDNSPLHF. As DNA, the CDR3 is TGTGCCAGCAGTTTAGGACAGGGGGACAATTCACCCCTCCACTTT.

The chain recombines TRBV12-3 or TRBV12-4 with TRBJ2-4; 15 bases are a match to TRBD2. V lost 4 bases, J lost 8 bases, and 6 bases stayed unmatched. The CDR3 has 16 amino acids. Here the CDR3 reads CASSSGTSGRWYIQYF. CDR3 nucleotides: TGTGCCAGCAGTTCAGGGACTAGCGGGAGGTGGTACATTCAGTACTTC.